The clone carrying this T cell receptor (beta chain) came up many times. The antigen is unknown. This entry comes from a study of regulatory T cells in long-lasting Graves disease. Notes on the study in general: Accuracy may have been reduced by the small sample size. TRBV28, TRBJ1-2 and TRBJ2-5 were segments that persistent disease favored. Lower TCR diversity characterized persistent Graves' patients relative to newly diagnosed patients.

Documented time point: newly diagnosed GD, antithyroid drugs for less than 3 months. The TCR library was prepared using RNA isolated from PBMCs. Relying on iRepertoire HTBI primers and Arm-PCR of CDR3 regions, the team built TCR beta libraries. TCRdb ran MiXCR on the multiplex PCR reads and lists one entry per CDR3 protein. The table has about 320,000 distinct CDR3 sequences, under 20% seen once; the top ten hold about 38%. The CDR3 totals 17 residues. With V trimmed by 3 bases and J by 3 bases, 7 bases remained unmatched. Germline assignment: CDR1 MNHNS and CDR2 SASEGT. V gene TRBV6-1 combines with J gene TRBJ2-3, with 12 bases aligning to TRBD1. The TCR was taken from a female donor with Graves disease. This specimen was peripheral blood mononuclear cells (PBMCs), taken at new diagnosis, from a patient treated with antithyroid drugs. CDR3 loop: CASSDWGQGARTDTQYF. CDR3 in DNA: TGTGCCAGCAGTGATTGGGGACAGGGGGCCAGAACAGATACGCAGTATTTT.